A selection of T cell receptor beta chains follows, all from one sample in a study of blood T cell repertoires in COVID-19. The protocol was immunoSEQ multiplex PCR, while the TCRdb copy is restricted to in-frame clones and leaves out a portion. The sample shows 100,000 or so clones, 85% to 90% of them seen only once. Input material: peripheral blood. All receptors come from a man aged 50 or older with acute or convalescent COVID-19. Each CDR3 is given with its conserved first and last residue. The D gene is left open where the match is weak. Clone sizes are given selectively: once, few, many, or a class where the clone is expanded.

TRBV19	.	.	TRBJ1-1	TGTGCCAGTAGTACGGTAGTGGACACTGAAGCTTTCTTT	CASSTVVDTEAFF
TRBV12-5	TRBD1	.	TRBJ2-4	TGTGCTAGTGGTTCCCCGGGACAGGCAAACATTCAGTACTTC	CASGSPGQANIQYF
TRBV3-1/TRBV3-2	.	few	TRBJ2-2	TGTGCCAGCAGCCAGGAGGTCGGTCTGAGCACCGGGGAGCTGTTTTTT	CASSQEVGLSTGELFF
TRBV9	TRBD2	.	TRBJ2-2	TGTGCCAGCAATCTAGCGGGGAACACCGGGGAGCTGTTTTTT	CASNLAGNTGELFF
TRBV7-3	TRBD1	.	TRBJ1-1	TGTGCCAGCAGCATGCAGGGGGGGAACACTGAAGCTTTCTTT	CASSMQGGNTEAFF
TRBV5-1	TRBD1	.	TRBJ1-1	TGCGCCAGCAGCCCCCACGGGACAGGGGGAGTCACTGAAGCTTTCTTT	CASSPHGTGGVTEAFF
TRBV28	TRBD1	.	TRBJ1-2	TGTGCCAGCAGTTCCCCGGGACAGGGATCTGGCTACACCTTC	CASSSPGQGSGYTF
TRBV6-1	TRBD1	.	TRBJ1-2	TGTGCCAGCAGTGAAGGGACAGGGTTGTATGGCTACACCTTC	CASSEGTGLYGYTF
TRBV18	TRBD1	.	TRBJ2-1	TGTGCCAGCTCACCTAGCCTGGACAGGACCTACAATGAGCAGTTCTTC	CASSPSLDRTYNEQFF
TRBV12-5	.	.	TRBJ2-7	TGTGCTAGTGACCTGGACAGTTCTCAGGAGCAGTACTTC	CASDLDSSQEQYF
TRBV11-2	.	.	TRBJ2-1	TGTGCCAGCAGCTTATCGGGAGCGGGCCTTTACAATGAGCAGTTCTTC	CASSLSGAGLYNEQFF
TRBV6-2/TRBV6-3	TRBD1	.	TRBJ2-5	TGTGCCAGCAGTTACCGACAGGGTGGGGTCCAAGAGACCCAGTACTTC	CASSYRQGGVQETQYF
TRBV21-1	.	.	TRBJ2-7	TGTGCCAGCAGCAAAGTAGTAGCGGGACTCGACGAGCAGTACTTC	CASSKVVAGLDEQYF
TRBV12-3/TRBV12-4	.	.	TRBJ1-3	TGTGCCAGCAGTACAACAGGGATTGGCACCATATATTTT	CASSTTGIGTIYF
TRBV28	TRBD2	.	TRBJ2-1	TGTGCCAGCAGTTTTACTAGCGGAAGTTTCTCCTACAATGAGCAGTTCTTC	CASSFTSGSFSYNEQFF
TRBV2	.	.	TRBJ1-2	TGTGCCAGCAGCGAGGCCGGGTACGGCTACACCTTC	CASSEAGYGYTF
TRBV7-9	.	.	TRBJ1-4	TGTGCCAGCAGCGCGTGGGCAGCAAATGAAAAACTGTTTTTT	CASSAWAANEKLFF
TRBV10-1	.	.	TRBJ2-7	TGCGCCAGCAGTGAGACAGGGTGGCCCTACGAGCAGTACTTC	CASSETGWPYEQYF
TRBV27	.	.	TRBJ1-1	TGTGCCAGCAGTTTCCAGGACTCCAACACTGAAGCTTTCTTT	CASSFQDSNTEAFF
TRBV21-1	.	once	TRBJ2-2	TGTGCCAGCAGCAAAGTAAGGGAGCTGTTTTTT	CASSKVRELFF
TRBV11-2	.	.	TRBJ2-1	TGTGCCAGCAGCTTAGAATTAAGCCTCACCTACAATGAGCAGTTCTTC	CASSLELSLTYNEQFF
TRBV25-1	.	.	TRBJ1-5	TGTGCCAGCAGTGACCCTGGGGCAGGTAGTCAGCCCCAGCATTTT	CASSDPGAGSQPQHF
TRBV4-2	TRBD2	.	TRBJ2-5	TGTGCCAGCAGCCAAGGTACGGCTAGCGGGGTCCCCGGGGAGACCCAGTACTTC	CASSQGTASGVPGETQYF
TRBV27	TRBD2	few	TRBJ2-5	TGTGCCAGCAGTTTCGCAGGGAGGGTAGAGACCCAGTACTTC	CASSFAGRVETQYF
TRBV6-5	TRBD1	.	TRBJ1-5	TGTGCCAGCCAGGGGGGACAGGGGGCAAATCAGCCCCAGCATTTT	CASQGGQGANQPQHF
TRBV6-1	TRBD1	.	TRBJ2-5	TGTGCCAGCAGTGACGGACAGGCAGAGACCCAGTACTTC	CASSDGQAETQYF
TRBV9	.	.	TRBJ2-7	TGTGCCAGCAGCCCCGGGTCCTCCTACGAGCAGTACTTC	CASSPGSSYEQYF
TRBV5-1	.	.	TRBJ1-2	TGCGCCAGCAGCTTTGAGGGCAGCGATGGCTACACCTTC	CASSFEGSDGYTF
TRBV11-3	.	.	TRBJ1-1	TGTGCCAGCAGCTTAGACGTTCTAGGGGCCATGAACACTGAAGCTTTCTTT	CASSLDVLGAMNTEAFF
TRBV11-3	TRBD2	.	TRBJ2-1	TGTGCCAGCAGCCAAGGACTAGCGGGAGGGACCTACAATGAGCAGTTCTTC	CASSQGLAGGTYNEQFF
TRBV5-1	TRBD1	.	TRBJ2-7	TGCGCCAGCAGCGCTGGACAGGGGTACGAGCAGTACTTC	CASSAGQGYEQYF
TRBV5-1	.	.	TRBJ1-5	TGCGCCAGCAGCTGGGCGGGGGCGGGGGAACAGCCCCAGCATTTT	CASSWAGAGEQPQHF
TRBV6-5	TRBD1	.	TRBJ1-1	TGTGCCAGCAGTTCGACAGGGGAGGGGACTGAAGCTTTCTTT	CASSSTGEGTEAFF
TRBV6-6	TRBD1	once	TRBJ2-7	TGTGCCAGCATAAAAACGGGACAGGGGGGCAACGAGCAGTACTTC	CASIKTGQGGNEQYF
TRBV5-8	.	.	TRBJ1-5	TGTGCCAGCAGCCGAGGAACCCGCAATCAGCCCCAGCATTTT	CASSRGTRNQPQHF
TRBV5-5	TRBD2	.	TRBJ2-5	TGTGCCAGCAGCCCGGCTCCGCGGGGGGGCAAGACCCAGTACTTC	CASSPAPRGGKTQYF
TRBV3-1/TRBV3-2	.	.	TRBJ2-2	TGTGCCAGCAGCCGGTGGACAGCTGCGAACACCGGGGAGCTGTTTTTT	CASSRWTAANTGELFF
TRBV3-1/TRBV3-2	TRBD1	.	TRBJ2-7	TGTGCCAGCAGCCAAGCGACAGGGGTTGGCGAGCAGTACTTC	CASSQATGVGEQYF
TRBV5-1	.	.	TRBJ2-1	TGCGCCAGCAGCTCAGACTGGGTGGATGGTGAGCAGTTCTTC	CASSSDWVDGEQFF
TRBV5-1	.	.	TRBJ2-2	TGCGCCAGCCGGGGAGGGGGAGCCAACACCGGGGAGCTGTTTTTT	CASRGGGANTGELFF
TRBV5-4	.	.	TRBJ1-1	TGTGCCAGCAGCTTGGGGTCGAAGGGGCTGACTGAAGCTTTCTTT	CASSLGSKGLTEAFF
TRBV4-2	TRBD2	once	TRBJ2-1	TGTGCCAGCAGCCAAGACGGGAGGGCTGTTAACAATGAGCAGTTCTTC	CASSQDGRAVNNEQFF
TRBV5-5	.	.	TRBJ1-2	TGTGCCAGCAGCTTGGTAACCGTGAGCTATGGCTACACCTTC	CASSLVTVSYGYTF
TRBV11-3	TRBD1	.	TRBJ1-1	TGTGCCAGCAGCTTAGCGGGGACAGGGGGCATGAACACTGAAGCTTTCTTT	CASSLAGTGGMNTEAFF
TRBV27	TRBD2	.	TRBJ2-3	TGTGCCAGCAGTTTACGACTAGCGGGGCCTACTAGCACAGATACGCAGTATTTT	CASSLRLAGPTSTDTQYF